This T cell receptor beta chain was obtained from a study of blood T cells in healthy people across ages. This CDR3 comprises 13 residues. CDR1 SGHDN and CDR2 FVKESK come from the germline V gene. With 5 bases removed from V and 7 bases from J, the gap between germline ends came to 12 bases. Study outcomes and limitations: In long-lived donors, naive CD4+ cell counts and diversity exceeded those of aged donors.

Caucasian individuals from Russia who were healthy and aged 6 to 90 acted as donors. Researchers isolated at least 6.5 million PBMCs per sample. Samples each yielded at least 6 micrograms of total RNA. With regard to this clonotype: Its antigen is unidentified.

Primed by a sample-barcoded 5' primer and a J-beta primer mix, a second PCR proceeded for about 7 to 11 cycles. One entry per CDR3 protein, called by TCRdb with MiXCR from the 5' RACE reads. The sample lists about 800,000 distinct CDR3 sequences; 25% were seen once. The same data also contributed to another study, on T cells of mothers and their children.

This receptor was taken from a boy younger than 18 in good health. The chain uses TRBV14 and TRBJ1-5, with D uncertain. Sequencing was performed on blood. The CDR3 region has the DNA TGTGCCAGCAGCTCTTACACGGGACAGCCCCAGCATTTT. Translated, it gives CASSSYTGQPQHF.